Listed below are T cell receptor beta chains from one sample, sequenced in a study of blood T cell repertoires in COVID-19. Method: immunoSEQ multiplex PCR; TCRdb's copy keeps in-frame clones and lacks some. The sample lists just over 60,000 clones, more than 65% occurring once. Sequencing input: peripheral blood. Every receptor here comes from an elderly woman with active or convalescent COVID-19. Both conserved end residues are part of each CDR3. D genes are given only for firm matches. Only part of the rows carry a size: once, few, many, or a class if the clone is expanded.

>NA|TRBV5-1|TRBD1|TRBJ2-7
TGCGCCAGCAGCTTAGGGCAGGGGGCCCAAGAGCAGTACTTC
CASSLGQGAQEQYF
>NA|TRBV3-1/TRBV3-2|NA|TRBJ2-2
TGTGCCAGCAGCCAATACAGGGACGGGGAGCTGTTTTTT
CASSQYRDGELFF
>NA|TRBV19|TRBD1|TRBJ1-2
TGTGCCAGTAGTATGACAGGGAGCGGCTACACCTTC
CASSMTGSGYTF
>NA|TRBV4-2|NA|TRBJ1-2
TGTGCCAGCAGCCAAGTGATGGCCGCTAACTATGGCTACACCTTC
CASSQVMAANYGYTF
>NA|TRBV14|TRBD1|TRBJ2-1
TGTGCCAGCAGCCTAACAGGGGGGAAGGTTGGGCAGTTCTTC
CASSLTGGKVGQFF
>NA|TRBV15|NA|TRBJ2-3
TGTGCCACCAGCAGAGATAGAAAAGATACGCAGTATTTT
CATSRDRKDTQYF
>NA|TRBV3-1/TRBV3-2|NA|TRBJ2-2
TGTGCCAGCAGCCAAGTATCGGGAAGTAACACCGGGGAGCTGTTTTTT
CASSQVSGSNTGELFF
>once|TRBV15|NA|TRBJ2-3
TGTGCCACCGCAGATCTTCAGGGCTCAGATACGCAGTATTTT
CATADLQGSDTQYF
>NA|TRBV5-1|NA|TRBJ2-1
TGCGCCAGCAGCCCGGGACTTCTTTACAATGAGCAGTTCTTC
CASSPGLLYNEQFF
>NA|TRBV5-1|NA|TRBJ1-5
TGCGCCAGCAGCCCGACAGCAGGGTTTAGCAATCAGCCCCAGCATTTT
CASSPTAGFSNQPQHF
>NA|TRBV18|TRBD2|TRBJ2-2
TGTGCCAGCTCACCACAACTAGCGGGGGCCTCCACCGGGGAGCTGTTTTTT
CASSPQLAGASTGELFF
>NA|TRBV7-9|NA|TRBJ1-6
TGTGCCAGCAGCTTAGAGGGAGATTCACCCCTCCACTTT
CASSLEGDSPLHF
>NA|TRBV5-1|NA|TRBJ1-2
TGCGCCAGCAGCTTTTCTCAGGGAGGTTATGGCTACACCTTC
CASSFSQGGYGYTF
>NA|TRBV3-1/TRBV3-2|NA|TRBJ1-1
TGTGCCAGCAGCCAAGCCCGGGGGGCTGAAGCTTTCTTT
CASSQARGAEAFF
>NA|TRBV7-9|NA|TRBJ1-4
TGTGCCAGCAGCCCAAAGGGGTATGATGAAAAACTGTTTTTT
CASSPKGYDEKLFF
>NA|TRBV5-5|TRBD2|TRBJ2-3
TGTGCCAGCAGGTACTCAGCGGGGAACACAGATACGCAGTATTTT
CASRYSAGNTDTQYF
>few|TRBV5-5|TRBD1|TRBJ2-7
TGTGCCAGCAGCACACGGGGACAGGGTTTTGCGGCCTACGAGCAGTACTTC
CASSTRGQGFAAYEQYF
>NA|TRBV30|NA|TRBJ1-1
TGTGCCTGGAGTAAGTCCGCCACGAGGACTGAAGCTTTCTTT
CAWSKSATRTEAFF
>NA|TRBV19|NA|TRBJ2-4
TGTGCCAGTAGTATCCAGGGGAGGGCAAACATTCAGTACTTC
CASSIQGRANIQYF
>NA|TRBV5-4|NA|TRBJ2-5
TGTGCCAGCAGCCTCAGGGGGGAGGAGACCCAGTACTTC
CASSLRGEETQYF
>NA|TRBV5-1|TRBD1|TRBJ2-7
TGCGCCAGCAGCTTGTCGCTACGGACAGGGGGCATGTACGAGCAGTACTTC
CASSLSLRTGGMYEQYF
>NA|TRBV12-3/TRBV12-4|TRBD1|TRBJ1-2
TGTGCCAGCAGTTGGGGGACAGACTATGGCTACACCTTC
CASSWGTDYGYTF
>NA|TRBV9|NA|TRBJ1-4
TGTGCCAGCAGCCAGGGAACAACTAATGAAAAACTGTTTTTT
CASSQGTTNEKLFF
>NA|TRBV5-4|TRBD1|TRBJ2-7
TGTGCCAGCAGCCCTGGGACAGGGCCTACCTACGAGCAGTACTTC
CASSPGTGPTYEQYF
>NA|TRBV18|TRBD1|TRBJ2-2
TGTGCCAGCTCACCAGATGGGACAGTTAATTTCGGGGAGCTGTTTTTT
CASSPDGTVNFGELFF
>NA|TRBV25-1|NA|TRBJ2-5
TGTGCCAGCAGCCCCCTCGGAGGCGTTGGACTCAGGGAGACCCAGTACTTC
CASSPLGGVGLRETQYF
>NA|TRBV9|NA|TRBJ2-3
TGTGCCAGCAGCGTAGGAGGTGGGGCCGAGTCAGATACGCAGTATTTT
CASSVGGGAESDTQYF
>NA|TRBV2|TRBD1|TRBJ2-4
TGTGCCAGCAGTGAGGGACAGGGGGGGTTCATAGCCAAAAACATTCAGTACTTC
CASSEGQGGFIAKNIQYF
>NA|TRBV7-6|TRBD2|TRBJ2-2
TGTGCCAGCAGCTCCCCTAGCGGGGGGGCGACCGGGGAGCTGTTTTTT
CASSSPSGGATGELFF
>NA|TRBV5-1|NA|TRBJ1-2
TGCGCCAGCAGCTTGGGGGCAGGGGCGAGCTATGGCTACACCTTC
CASSLGAGASYGYTF
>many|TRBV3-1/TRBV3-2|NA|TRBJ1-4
TGTGCCAGCAGCTTTGGGACAGAAAAACTGTTTTTT
CASSFGTEKLFF
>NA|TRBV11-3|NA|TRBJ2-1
TGTGCCAGCAGCCCGCAGGGGACCAATGAGCAGTTCTTC
CASSPQGTNEQFF
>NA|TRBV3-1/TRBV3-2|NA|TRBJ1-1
TGTGCCAGCAGCCTTCAGAATTCGGGCACTGAAGCTTTCTTT
CASSLQNSGTEAFF
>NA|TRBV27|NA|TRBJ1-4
TGTGCCAAAGACGTAAAGGAGTCTAATGAAAAACTGTTTTTT
CAKDVKESNEKLFF
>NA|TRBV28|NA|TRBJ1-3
TGTGCCAGCACTTATCCCTCTGGAAACACCATATATTTT
CASTYPSGNTIYF
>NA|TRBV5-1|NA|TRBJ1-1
TGCGCCAGCAGCTTGGCCCTCGAGGGCACTGAAGCTTTCTTT
CASSLALEGTEAFF
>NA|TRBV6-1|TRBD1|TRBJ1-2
TGTGCCAGCAGTGAACGGTGGACAGGGTGGAACTATGGCTACACCTTC
CASSERWTGWNYGYTF
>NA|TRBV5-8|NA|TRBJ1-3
TGTGCCAGCAGCCCCGGGACAAACTCTGGAAACACCATATATTTT
CASSPGTNSGNTIYF
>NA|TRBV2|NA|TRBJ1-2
TGTGCCACCAGTGAACCAGGGGAATATGGCTACACCTTC
CATSEPGEYGYTF
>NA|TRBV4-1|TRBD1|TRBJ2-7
TGCGCCAGCAGCCAAGAGATGGCGATGCAGGGGGAGAAGCAGTACTTC
CASSQEMAMQGEKQYF
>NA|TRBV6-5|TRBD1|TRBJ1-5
TGTGCCACCGGGACAGGGGACAATCAGCCCCAGCATTTT
CATGTGDNQPQHF
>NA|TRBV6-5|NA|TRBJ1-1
TGTGCCAGCACTACGCCGGGACGGGAGGAAGCTTTCTTT
CASTTPGREEAFF
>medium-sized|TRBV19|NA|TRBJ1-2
TGTGCCAGTAGTTGGAACAGGGCTAACTATGGCTACACCTTC
CASSWNRANYGYTF
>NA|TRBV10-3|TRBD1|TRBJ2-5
TGTGCCATCAGTGAGTCGGGACAGTGGGGCAAAGAGACCCAGTACTTC
CAISESGQWGKETQYF
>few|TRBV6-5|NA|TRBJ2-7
TGTGCCAGCAGTTACAGGGGTGACAACTACGAGCAGTACTTC
CASSYRGDNYEQYF
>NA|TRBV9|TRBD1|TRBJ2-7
TGTGCCAGCAGCGTAGGGCACGGATCCGGGACAGGGGCCTACGAGCAGTACTTC
CASSVGHGSGTGAYEQYF
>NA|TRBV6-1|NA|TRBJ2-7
TGTGCCAGCAGTGACATGGAGGCAGGGGTATCCTACGAGCAGTACTTC
CASSDMEAGVSYEQYF
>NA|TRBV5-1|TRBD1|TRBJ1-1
TGCGCCAGCAGCGCACAGGGGGTAGACACTGAAGCTTTCTTT
CASSAQGVDTEAFF
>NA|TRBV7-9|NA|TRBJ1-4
TGTGCCAGCAGTTTCCAGGGCGATAATGAAAAACTGTTTTTT
CASSFQGDNEKLFF
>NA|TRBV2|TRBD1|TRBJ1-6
TGTGCCACCAGGGACAGATATAATTCACCCCTCCACTTT
CATRDRYNSPLHF
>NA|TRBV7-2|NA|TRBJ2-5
TGTGCCAGCAGCTTAACCAGGGCAGAGACCCAGTACTTC
CASSLTRAETQYF
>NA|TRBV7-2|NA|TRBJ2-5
TGTGCCAGCAGCACACCGAACCAAGAGACCCAGTACTTC
CASSTPNQETQYF